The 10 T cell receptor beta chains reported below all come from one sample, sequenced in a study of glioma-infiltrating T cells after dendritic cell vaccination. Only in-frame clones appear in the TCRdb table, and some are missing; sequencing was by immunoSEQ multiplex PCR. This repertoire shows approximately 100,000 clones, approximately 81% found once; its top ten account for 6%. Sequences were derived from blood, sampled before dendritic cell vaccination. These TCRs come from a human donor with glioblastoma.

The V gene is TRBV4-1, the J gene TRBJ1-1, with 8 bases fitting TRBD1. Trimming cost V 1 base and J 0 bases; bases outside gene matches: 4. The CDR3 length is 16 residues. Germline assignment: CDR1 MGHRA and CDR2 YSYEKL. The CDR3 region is CASSQADRGVNTEAFF. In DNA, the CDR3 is TGCGCCAGCAGCCAAGCTGACAGGGGCGTGAACACTGAAGCTTTCTTT.

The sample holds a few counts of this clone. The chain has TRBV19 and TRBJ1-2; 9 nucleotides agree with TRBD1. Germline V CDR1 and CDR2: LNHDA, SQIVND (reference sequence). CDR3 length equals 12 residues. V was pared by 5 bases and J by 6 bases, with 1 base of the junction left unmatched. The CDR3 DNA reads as TGTGCCAGTAGTGGACAGGGGCATGGCTACACCTTC. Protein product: CASSGQGHGYTF.

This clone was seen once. This chain's CDR3 is CASSLDRETQYF. CDR3 nucleotide sequence: TGTGCCAGCAGCTTAGACCGGGAGACCCAGTACTTC. The genes are TRBV7-2 and TRBJ2-5, with D unclear. Trimming cost V 1 base and J 5 bases, with 5 bases left between them. The CDR3 is 12 residues long. Germline CDR1 and CDR2: SGHTA and FQGNSA. The full variable domain, its missing parts supplied by reference TRBV7-2 and TRBJ2-5, is GAGVSQSPSNKVTEKGKDVELRCDPISGHTALYWYRQSLGQGLEFLIYFQGNSAPDKSGLPSDRFSAERTGGSVSTLTIQRTQQEDSAVYLCASSLDRETQYFGPGTRLLVL.

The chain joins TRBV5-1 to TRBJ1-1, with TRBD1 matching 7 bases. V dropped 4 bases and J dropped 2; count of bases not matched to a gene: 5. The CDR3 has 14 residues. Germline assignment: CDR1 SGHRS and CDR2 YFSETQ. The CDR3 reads CASSNGQENTEAFF. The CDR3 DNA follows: TGCGCCAGCAGCAATGGACAGGAAAACACTGAAGCTTTCTTT.

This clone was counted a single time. The CDR3 DNA follows: TGCGCCAGCAGCTTGGTGGCGGGAGGCCCACGGCCGGAGCAGTTCTTC. This sequence encodes CASSLVAGGPRPEQFF. V usage is TRBV5-1 and J usage is TRBJ2-1, with 8 bases aligning to TRBD2. The CDR3 runs to 16 residues. The germline V gene has CDR1 SGHRS and CDR2 YFSETQ. Trimming cost V 0 bases and J 10 bases; bases outside gene matches: 12.

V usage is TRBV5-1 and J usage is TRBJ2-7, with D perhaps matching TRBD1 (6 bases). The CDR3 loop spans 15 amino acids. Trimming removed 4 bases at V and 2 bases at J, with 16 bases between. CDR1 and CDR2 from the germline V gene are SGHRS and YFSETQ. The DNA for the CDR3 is TGCGCCAGCAGCCCGCCTGGGACACTAACCTACGAGCAGTACTTC. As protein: CASSPPGTLTYEQYF. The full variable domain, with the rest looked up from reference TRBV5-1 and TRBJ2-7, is KAGVTQTPRYLIKTRGQQVTLSCSPISGHRSVSWYQQTPGQGLQFLFEYFSETQRNKGNFPGRFSGRQFSNSRSEMNVSTLELGDSALYLCASSPPGTLTYEQYFGPGTRLTVT.

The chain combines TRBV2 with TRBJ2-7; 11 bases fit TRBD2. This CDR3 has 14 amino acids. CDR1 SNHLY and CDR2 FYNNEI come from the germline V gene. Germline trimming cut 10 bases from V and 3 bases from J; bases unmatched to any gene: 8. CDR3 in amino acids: CATVPGTSGYEQYF. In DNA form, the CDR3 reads TGTGCCACCGTTCCCGGGACTAGCGGCTACGAGCAGTACTTC.

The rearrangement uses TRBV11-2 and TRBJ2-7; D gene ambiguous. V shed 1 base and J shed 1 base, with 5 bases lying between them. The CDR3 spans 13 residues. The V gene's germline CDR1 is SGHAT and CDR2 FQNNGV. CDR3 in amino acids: CASSLVASYEQYF. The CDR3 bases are TGTGCCAGCAGCTTAGTGGCATCCTACGAGCAGTACTTC.

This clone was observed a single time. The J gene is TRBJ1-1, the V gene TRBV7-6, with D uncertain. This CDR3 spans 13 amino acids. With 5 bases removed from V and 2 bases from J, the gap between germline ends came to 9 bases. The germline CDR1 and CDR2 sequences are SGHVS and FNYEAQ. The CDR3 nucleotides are TGTGCCAGCAGCCCGACTGTAAACACTGAAGCTTTCTTT. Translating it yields CASSPTVNTEAFF.

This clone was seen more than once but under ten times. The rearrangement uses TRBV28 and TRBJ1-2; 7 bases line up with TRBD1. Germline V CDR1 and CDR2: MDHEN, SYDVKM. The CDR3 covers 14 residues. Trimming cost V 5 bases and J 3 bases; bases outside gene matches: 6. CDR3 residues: CASSTTGAYYGYTF. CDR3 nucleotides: TGTGCCAGCAGTACCACAGGGGCCTACTATGGCTACACCTTC.